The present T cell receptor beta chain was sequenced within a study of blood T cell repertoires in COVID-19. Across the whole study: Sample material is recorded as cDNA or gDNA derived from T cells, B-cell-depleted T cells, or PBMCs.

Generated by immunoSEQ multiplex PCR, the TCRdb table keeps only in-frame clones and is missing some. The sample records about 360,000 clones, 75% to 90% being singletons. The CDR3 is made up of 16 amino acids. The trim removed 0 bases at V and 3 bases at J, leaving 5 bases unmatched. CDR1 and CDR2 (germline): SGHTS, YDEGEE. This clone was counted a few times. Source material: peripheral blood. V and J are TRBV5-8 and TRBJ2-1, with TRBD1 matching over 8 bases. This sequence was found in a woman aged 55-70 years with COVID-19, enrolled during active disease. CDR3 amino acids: CASSLDEGQVYNEQFF. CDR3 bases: TGTGCCAGCAGCTTGGATGAGGGACAGGTCTACAATGAGCAGTTCTTC.